This T cell receptor (beta chain) derives from a study of CD8 T cells in ankylosing spondylitis (dated by TCRdb to about 2017). Background on the whole study: The study set out to find disease-linked TCR variants by profiling T cell receptor beta repertoires in ankylosing spondylitis patients and healthy donors. In total, the full study cohort was made up of approximately 99 healthy donors and approximately 27 ankylosing spondylitis patients. Samples of peripheral blood were taken, and for ankylosing spondylitis patients, synovial fluid was collected as well. Overall results and qualifications from the work: A TCR beta motif of several highly homologous amino acid variants appeared characteristic of blood from ankylosing spondylitis patients. Some motif variants were previously reported in synovial fluid and blood of reactive arthritis patients, suggesting common disease-initiation mechanisms. A CD8+ phenotype was shown by the disease-linked clones, which were found at relatively low frequencies in peripheral blood. The disease-linked clones were reported to be significantly enriched in matched synovial fluid samples from ankylosing spondylitis patients.

The run used an Illumina HiSeq 2500. Quantitative 5'-RACE with molecular barcodes was used to prepare TCR beta libraries. Concerning the study's data processing: Disease-linked TCR variants were identified with a new computational method built on a probabilistic model of VDJ rearrangement. The public reads were reprocessed in TCRdb via fastp at Q25 and MiXCR, keeping in-frame beta chains. Records with the same CDR3 protein are collapsed into one entry carrying the most frequent genes and DNA. TCRdb, not the original authors, processed these V and J calls. This sample comprises 350,000 to 550,000 distinct CDR3 sequences, about 25% of them detected only once. Of the sample, 0.89% is held by the ten largest clones. As for this clonotype: The antigen it recognizes is unknown. Qualities for individual bases were not recorded, and no much larger clone is one base off.

Measured from the cysteine to the phenylalanine, the CDR3 is 17 residues long. The CDR3 DNA has 51 bases and is translated from base 1. Reading the germline V gene (reference sequence) gives CDR1 LGHDT and CDR2 YNNKEL. A distance of 17 bases separates the germline ends of V and J, which lose 0 bases and 2 bases respectively. Sequenced: blood, either unsorted or a sorted T cell fraction (not recorded which). Recombination linked TRBV3-1 to TRBJ2-7; D gene: possibly TRBD2, on 7 matching bases. This sequence was found in a male donor with ankylosing spondylitis. Here the CDR3 is given as CASSQDWGGRTAYEQYF. Read as DNA, the sequence is TGTGCCAGCAGCCAAGATTGGGGGGGGCGGACCGCCTACGAGCAGTACTTC.